This is a list of T cell receptor beta chains from one sample in a study of cytomegalovirus exposure and HLA in healthy donors. Only in-frame clones appear in the TCRdb table, and some are missing; sequencing was by immunoSEQ multiplex PCR. Altogether around 190,000 clones are present, about 77% being singletons, with the ten largest covering about 5%. The sample consisted of PBMCs. All receptors come from a man aged 30 to 45 in good health and CMV-seropositive. Each CDR3 is given with its conserved first and last residue. The order of the fields is D gene, J gene, clone size, V gene, CDR3 protein, CDR3 DNA. D genes are given only for firm matches. Where a row states a size, it is once, few, many or the class of an expanded clone; other rows omit it.

>.|TRBJ1-3|.|TRBV5-8
CASSLGQYSGNTIYF
TGTGCCAGCAGCTTGGGACAGTACTCTGGAAACACCATATATTTT
>.|TRBJ1-5|few|TRBV6-5
CASSYVREQPQHF
TGTGCCAGCAGTTACGTGCGAGAACAGCCCCAGCATTTT
>TRBD1|TRBJ1-1|few|TRBV7-3
CASSSPGTGGSRRSGAFF
TGTGCCAGCAGCTCCCCCGGTACAGGGGGTTCACGAAGGTCTGGAGCTTTCTTT
>TRBD2|TRBJ2-1|.|TRBV4-3
CASSPLAGGIDEQFF
TGCGCCAGCAGCCCGCTAGCGGGAGGGATCGATGAGCAGTTCTTC
>TRBD2|TRBJ2-5|.|TRBV30
CAWSVTSGAQETQYF
TGTGCCTGGAGTGTTACTAGCGGGGCCCAAGAGACCCAGTACTTC
>TRBD1|TRBJ2-7|.|TRBV29-1
CSVEDMAGGAYEQYF
TGCAGCGTTGAAGATATGGCAGGGGGTGCCTACGAGCAGTACTTC
>TRBD1|TRBJ2-3|.|TRBV30
CAWSTGGADTQYF
TGTGCCTGGAGTACAGGGGGCGCAGATACGCAGTATTTT
>.|TRBJ1-2|.|TRBV5-1
CASSLLAARGYTF
TGCGCCAGCAGCTTGTTAGCTGCCAGAGGCTACACCTTC
>TRBD1|TRBJ1-5|.|TRBV27
CASGGQYNQPQHF
TGTGCCAGCGGGGGACAGTATAATCAGCCCCAGCATTTT
>TRBD1|TRBJ2-1|.|TRBV15
CATSSPGTGTYNEQFF
TGTGCCACCAGCTCTCCCGGGACAGGGACCTACAATGAGCAGTTCTTC
>.|TRBJ2-7|.|TRBV29-1
CSVATRGPYEQYF
TGCAGCGTTGCGACTAGAGGACCCTACGAGCAGTACTTC
>.|TRBJ2-5|.|TRBV7-2
CASSLNGPTEETQYF
TGTGCCAGCAGCCTAAACGGCCCAACGGAGGAGACCCAGTACTTC
>.|TRBJ2-7|.|TRBV6-1
CASNRGQYF
TGTGCCAGCAATAGGGGGCAGTACTTC
>.|TRBJ2-7|.|TRBV2
CASSKQGASNYEQYF
TGTGCCAGCAGTAAACAGGGTGCCTCGAACTACGAGCAGTACTTC
>TRBD1|TRBJ1-2|.|TRBV28
CASSLPDRVAGYTF
TGTGCCAGCAGTTTACCAGACAGGGTGGCCGGCTACACCTTC
>TRBD2|TRBJ2-7|.|TRBV28
CASSLVSPSGKYYEQYF
TGTGCCAGCAGTTTAGTCTCACCTAGCGGGAAATACTACGAGCAGTACTTC
>.|TRBJ2-4|.|TRBV19
CASRARVAGSNIQYF
TGTGCCAGTAGGGCTCGGGTAGCCGGATCGAACATTCAGTACTTC
>TRBD1|TRBJ2-1|.|TRBV7-3
CASSVTNGQGYEQFF
TGTGCCAGCAGCGTAACCAACGGACAGGGCTATGAGCAGTTCTTC
>.|TRBJ2-2|.|TRBV7-8
CASSLGGGPATGELFF
TGTGCCAGCAGCTTAGGGGGGGGGCCGGCCACCGGGGAGCTGTTTTTT
>.|TRBJ1-5|few|TRBV4-1
CASSPAGLSNQPQHF
TGCGCCAGCAGCCCCGCAGGGTTGAGCAATCAGCCCCAGCATTTT
>.|TRBJ2-7|.|TRBV12-1
CASSPGGERAYEQYF
TGTGCCAGCAGCCCCGGGGGGGAGCGGGCCTACGAGCAGTACTTC
>.|TRBJ1-5|.|TRBV28
CASITLGQTNQPQHF
TGTGCCAGCATTACCCTCGGACAGACTAATCAGCCCCAGCATTTT
>.|TRBJ1-2|.|TRBV7-9
CASSLGALDGYTF
TGTGCCAGCAGCTTAGGGGCCTTGGATGGCTACACCTTC
>.|TRBJ2-7|.|TRBV13
CASSPQTGIRLAKYEQYF
TGTGCCAGCAGCCCCCAGACAGGGATCCGACTAGCGAAGTACGAGCAGTACTTC
>TRBD1|TRBJ2-7|.|TRBV7-9
CASSGDRAPVEQYF
TGTGCCAGCAGTGGGGACAGGGCCCCGGTCGAGCAGTACTTC
>.|TRBJ2-3|.|TRBV29-1
CSVTRETQYF
TGCAGCGTCACTCGCGAGACGCAGTATTTT
>TRBD1|TRBJ2-7|.|TRBV19
CASRTGGPSYEQYF
TGTGCCAGTAGAACAGGGGGCCCTTCCTACGAGCAGTACTTC
>TRBD1|TRBJ1-1|few|TRBV10-3
CAIKSSGQARSNTEAFF
TGTGCCATCAAGTCCTCGGGACAGGCGAGATCGAACACTGAAGCTTTCTTT
>TRBD1|TRBJ2-3|.|TRBV28
CASSPQGADTQYF
TGTGCCAGCAGCCCTCAGGGGGCAGATACGCAGTATTTT
>.|TRBJ1-5|.|TRBV19
CASSIASGRTNQPQHF
TGTGCCAGTAGTATAGCGTCCGGGAGGACAAATCAGCCCCAGCATTTT
>.|TRBJ1-4|once|TRBV5-1
CASRSGASNEKLFF
TGCGCCAGCAGATCAGGGGCGTCCAATGAAAAACTGTTTTTT
>TRBD1|TRBJ1-6|.|TRBV30
CAWNQLSWQGASYNSPLHF
TGTGCCTGGAACCAACTCTCCTGGCAGGGGGCTTCCTATAATTCACCCCTCCACTTT
>.|TRBJ2-7|.|TRBV5-1
CASSLGGTIRYEQYF
TGCGCCAGCAGCTTGGGGGGGACAATTCGCTACGAGCAGTACTTC
>.|TRBJ1-6|.|TRBV7-2
CASSLGEIINSPLHF
TGTGCCAGCAGCTTAGGGGAGATTATAAATTCACCCCTCCACTTT
>TRBD2|TRBJ2-1|.|TRBV4-2
CASSPSTSGSYNEQFF
TGTGCCAGCAGCCCCTCGACTAGCGGGAGCTACAATGAGCAGTTCTTC
>.|TRBJ2-7|.|TRBV7-6
CASSRDKASYEQYF
TGTGCCAGCAGCCGGGACAAGGCTAGCTACGAGCAGTACTTC
>.|TRBJ2-1|.|TRBV7-2
CASRGDWYEQFF
TGTGCCAGCAGAGGGGACTGGTATGAGCAGTTCTTC
>.|TRBJ1-4|.|TRBV30
CAWSRWQGPTNEKLFF
TGTGCCTGGAGTCGTTGGCAGGGCCCAACTAATGAAAAACTGTTTTTT
>.|TRBJ2-3|.|TRBV6-1
CASSERAGAYSTDTQYF
TGTGCCAGCAGTGAACGGGCGGGGGCCTATAGCACAGATACGCAGTATTTT
>TRBD1|TRBJ2-3|.|TRBV27
CASSPTGVSTDTQYF
TGTGCCAGCAGTCCGACAGGGGTGAGCACAGATACGCAGTATTTT
>TRBD2|TRBJ2-5|.|TRBV7-9
CASSITSGQETQYF
TGTGCCAGCAGCATAACTAGCGGTCAAGAGACCCAGTACTTC
>TRBD1|TRBJ2-7|.|TRBV6-1
CAGSELDRGYEQYF
TGTGCCGGCAGTGAATTGGACAGGGGCTACGAGCAGTACTTC
>.|TRBJ2-3|few|TRBV7-3
CASSLGGASTDTQYF
TGTGCCAGCAGCTTAGGAGGGGCCTCCACAGATACGCAGTATTTT
>.|TRBJ1-2|.|TRBV11-2
CASSRITGLNYGYTF
TGTGCCAGCAGCCGTATAACAGGGCTCAACTATGGCTACACCTTC
>TRBD2|TRBJ2-5|.|TRBV7-7
CASSLKGGTSGKETQYF
TGTGCTAGCAGCTTAAAAGGAGGGACTAGCGGAAAAGAGACCCAGTACTTC